A selection of T cell receptor beta chains follows, all from one sample in a study of T cell responses to AZD1222 COVID-19 vaccine. Produced via immunoSEQ multiplex PCR; TCRdb's table is partial and in-frame only. This repertoire shows 140,000 to 150,000 clones, 80% to 95% found once; its top ten account for roughly 2.8%. The material sequenced was peripheral blood, taken on day 0 of MenACWY control vaccination. Receptors were obtained from an adult in good health. Both conserved end residues are part of each CDR3. D genes are given only for firm matches. The listing skips clone size in some rows; elsewhere it reads once, few, many or a size class.

. | TRBJ1-2 | . | TRBV28 | TGTGCCAGCAGTTTACAGGGCCTTAACTATGGCTACACCTTC | CASSLQGLNYGYTF
. | TRBJ2-3 | . | TRBV6-4 | TGTGCCAGCAGTGGAAGCGGTACCACAGATACGCAGTATTTT | CASSGSGTTDTQYF
. | TRBJ1-5 | . | TRBV5-1 | TGCGCCAGCAGCTCGGGAGAGAGCAATCAGCCCCAGCATTTT | CASSSGESNQPQHF
. | TRBJ1-1 | . | TRBV10-3 | TGTGCCATCAGGACTGGGATTTTATCGAACACTGAAGCTTTCTTT | CAIRTGILSNTEAFF
. | TRBJ2-7 | TRBD1 | TRBV10-1 | TGCGCCAGCAGGCCAGGGACAGGTGCCAACGAGCAGTACTTC | CASRPGTGANEQYF
. | TRBJ2-1 | TRBD2 | TRBV15 | TGTGCCACCAGCAAAGGACTAGCGGGAGTTTTTCGCAATGAGCAGTTCTTC | CATSKGLAGVFRNEQFF
once | TRBJ2-1 | TRBD1 | TRBV6-5 | TGTGCCAGCAGGTCCGGGACAGGACCTTACAATGAGCAGTTCTTC | CASRSGTGPYNEQFF
. | TRBJ2-5 | . | TRBV12-3/TRBV12-4 | TGTGCCAGCAGTTTCTTAGAGACCCAGTACTTC | CASSFLETQYF
. | TRBJ2-2 | . | TRBV7-6 | TGTGCCAGCAGCTGGGTTGACCGCGGGGAGCTGTTTTTT | CASSWVDRGELFF
. | TRBJ1-1 | TRBD1 | TRBV10-3 | TGTGCCATCAGGTACGGACAGGGGATGAACACTGAAGCTTTCTTT | CAIRYGQGMNTEAFF
few | TRBJ2-7 | . | TRBV10-3 | TGTGCCATCAGTGACTACAATCAGCAGTACTTC | CAISDYNQQYF
. | TRBJ1-1 | . | TRBV28 | TGTGCCAGCAGTTCCCTTGTGAGTTGGACTGAAGCTTTCTTT | CASSSLVSWTEAFF
. | TRBJ1-6 | TRBD1 | TRBV28 | TGTGCCAGCAGAACAGGGGTGGGTTCACCCCTCCACTTT | CASRTGVGSPLHF
. | TRBJ1-2 | . | TRBV18 | TGTGCCAGCTCACCGCCCCACTCAGGGGTTGGTGGCTACACCTTC | CASSPPHSGVGGYTF
. | TRBJ2-1 | . | TRBV4-1 | TGCGCCAGCAGCCAAGGAGCGTCTGAGCAGTTCTTC | CASSQGASEQFF
. | TRBJ2-5 | TRBD1 | TRBV12-3/TRBV12-4 | TGTGCCAGCAAACAGGGGGTTGGGACCCAGTACTTC | CASKQGVGTQYF
. | TRBJ1-5 | . | TRBV19 | TGTGCCAGTAGTGCCCGCGTAGGGGATAGCAATCAGCCCCAGCATTTT | CASSARVGDSNQPQHF
. | TRBJ2-1 | TRBD2 | TRBV7-7 | TGTGCCAGCAGCCAGGGGACTAGCGGGAATGAGCAGTTCTTC | CASSQGTSGNEQFF
. | TRBJ1-2 | TRBD1 | TRBV28 | TGTGCCAGCAGTTTGGCAGGGGGCTTGTACGGCTACACCTTC | CASSLAGGLYGYTF
. | TRBJ2-1 | TRBD2 | TRBV2 | TGTGCCAGCACCGGGACTAGCGGGAACACGGGCAATGAGCAGTTCTTC | CASTGTSGNTGNEQFF
. | TRBJ2-1 | TRBD2 | TRBV7-9 | TGTGCCAGCAGCTTAGTACCGGCTAGCGGGGGTAATGAGCAGTTCTTC | CASSLVPASGGNEQFF
. | TRBJ1-2 | . | TRBV5-8 | TGTGCCAGCAGCCGCCGAACCCGAAGGGCTGGTGGCTACACCTTC | CASSRRTRRAGGYTF
. | TRBJ1-5 | . | TRBV27 | TGTGCCAGCAGTTTAGGGGCGGAAGGGAGCAATCAGCCCCAGCATTTT | CASSLGAEGSNQPQHF
. | TRBJ2-3 | . | TRBV30 | TGTGCCTGTAACCCGGCGGAATATGTTTACACAGATACGCAGTATTTT | CACNPAEYVYTDTQYF
. | TRBJ2-1 | . | TRBV28 | TGTGCCAGCAGTTTAACCCCCCTACGGCCCACGGGGTTCTTC | CASSLTPLRPTGFF